The 26 T cell receptor beta chains listed next were all sequenced from one sample in a study of neurological immune-mediated disorders (dated by TCRdb to about 2019). The library was obtained by 5' RACE. Reads for this sample came from an Illumina HiSeq 2500. Using fastp at Q25 and MiXCR, TCRdb reprocessed the public reads and kept productive beta chains. Each entry is one CDR3 protein sequence, shown with its most common DNA and genes. A total of 35,000 or so distinct CDR3 sequences appear in this sample, 13% to 15% of them only once. More than 20% of the sample rests with the top ten. Specimen: PBMCs. These receptors were collected from a woman between 50 and 59 years old with HTLV-1-associated myelopathy (HAM/TSP).

This clonotype was detected many times. V usage is TRBV12-5 and J usage is TRBJ2-1; D unresolved. V dropped 1 base and J dropped 9 bases, with 7 bases sitting between them. This CDR3 region has 12 residues. The germline V gene encodes CDR1 LGHNT and CDR2 FRNRAP. Written as DNA, the CDR3 is TGTGCTAGTGGTTTGGAGGCGGCTGAGCAGTTCTTC. It yields the protein CASGLEAAEQFF.

This clonotype was counted only a few times. The rearrangement uses TRBV19 and TRBJ1-1; D is unresolved. In germline, CDR1 is LNHDA, CDR2 SQIVND (reference sequence). CDR3 length: 13 residues. Trimming left V 6 bases short and J 11 bases short, with 19 bases between. The CDR3 sequence is CASRNTDLVGAFF. CDR3 nucleotides: TGTGCCAGTAGGAACACAGACCTTGTTGGGGCTTTCTTT.

Relative to its sample, this clonotype is medium-sized. The chain combines TRBV7-9 with TRBJ2-1; a weak D match, TRBD1 (6 bases). The CDR3 runs 17 residues. Trimming stripped 2 bases from V and 0 bases from J, with 14 bases between. The germline gives CDR1 SEHNR, CDR2 FQNEAQ (reference sequence). CDR3 in amino acids: CASSLRFGQSSYNEQFF. The CDR3 bases are TGTGCCAGCAGCTTAAGGTTCGGACAGAGCTCCTACAATGAGCAGTTCTTC.

This clonotype occurred many times. The DNA for the CDR3 is TGTGCCAGCAGCCAAAGCCTCGGGACTACCAACACAGATACGCAGTATTTT. This codes for CASSQSLGTTNTDTQYF. This chain joins TRBV11-2 and TRBJ2-3; 7 bases are a match to TRBD2. Germline-derived CDR1 and CDR2 are SGHAT and FQNNGV. Trimming removed 5 bases from V and 2 bases from J; junction bases left unmatched: 13. The length of the CDR3 is 17 residues.

The table lists this clonotype with many counts. The chain has TRBV5-1 and TRBJ2-1; 12 bases align to TRBD2. After removal of 0 bases from V and 4 bases from J, the junction contained 14 bases not matched to a gene. Per the germline V gene, CDR1 is SGHRS and CDR2 is YFSETQ. The CDR3 contains 20 residues. The CDR3 loop reads CASSLVLPTLLAGGYNEQFF. CDR3 coding DNA: TGCGCCAGCAGCTTGGTCCTACCTACCCTACTAGCGGGGGGTTACAATGAGCAGTTCTTC.

This clonotype was observed many times. The J gene is TRBJ2-7, the V gene TRBV12-3 or TRBV12-4; 13 positions match TRBD2. This CDR3 is 15 amino acids long. V shed 4 bases, J shed 6 bases, and the junction held 6 bases outside the gene matches. CDR3 region: CASSWTSGGSGEQYF. Written as DNA, the CDR3 is TGTGCCAGCAGTTGGACTAGCGGGGGCTCAGGCGAGCAGTACTTC.

At least ten counts were recorded for this clonotype. This chain links TRBV12-3 or TRBV12-4 with TRBJ1-4, with a possible D match to TRBD1 (5 bases). Trimming pared 3 bases from V and 3 bases from J, leaving 14 bases between. The CDR3 extends over 16 amino acids. This CDR3 reads CASSLGRERANEKLFF. DNA for the CDR3: TGTGCCAGCAGTTTGGGCAGGGAAAGGGCTAATGAAAAACTGTTTTTT.

This clonotype was detected ten times or more. This rearrangement joins TRBV12-3 or TRBV12-4 to TRBJ1-2, with 8 bases matching TRBD1. The CDR3 is 16 amino acids. V lost 5 bases, J lost 5 bases, and 13 bases stayed unmatched. CDR3 sequence: CASSPTPGQGPYGYTF. The CDR3 DNA sequence: TGTGCCAGCAGTCCGACCCCCGGACAGGGACCTTATGGCTACACCTTC.

This clonotype occurred many times. This chain uses TRBV5-1 with TRBJ1-1; D is unresolved. V lost 0 bases and J lost 2, with 2 bases in between. Germline CDR1 and CDR2: SGHRS and YFSETQ. CDR3 length equals 12 residues. The CDR3 spells CASSLANTEAFF. For the CDR3, the DNA is TGCGCCAGCAGCTTGGCTAACACTGAAGCTTTCTTT.

This clonotype was detected many times. At one boundary the junction diverges from the germline segment, which might be a read error. The V gene is TRBV5-5, the J gene TRBJ1-2, with 7 bases that match TRBD1. Germline values: CDR1 SGHKS, CDR2 YYEKEE (reference sequence). The CDR3 consists of 10 residues. This chain's CDR3 is CASTGGGHAF. The CDR3 bases are TGTGCCAGCACCGGAGGGGGCCACGCCTTC.

This clonotype was seen ten or more times. J is TRBJ2-3 and V is TRBV20-1, with no clear D. Trimming removed 5 bases from V and 2 bases from J, with 17 bases in between. CDR1 and CDR2 (germline): DFQATT, SNEGSKA (reference sequence). The CDR3 loop spans 15 amino acids. Here the CDR3 DNA reads TGCAGTGCTCCCCGGGCCCAACTGTCCACAGATACGCAGTATTTT. Translation: CSAPRAQLSTDTQYF.

This clonotype was seen many times. The J gene is TRBJ1-2, the V gene TRBV7-2; 8 nucleotides agree with TRBD1. This CDR3 comprises 14 residues. Germline lookup yields CDR1 SGHTA and CDR2 FQGNSA. The V segment lost 1 base and the J segment 2 bases; nucleotides outside the gene matches: 0. The CDR3 region has the DNA TGTGCCAGCAGCTTAGGACAGGGGAACTATGGCTACACCTTC. The encoded protein is CASSLGQGNYGYTF.

This clonotype was detected ten times or more. J is TRBJ2-7 and V is TRBV25-1; TRBD1 agrees at 7 bases. Germline trimming cut 9 bases from V and 2 bases from J; bases unmatched to any gene: 7. The CDR3 totals 13 residues. CDR1 and CDR2 (germline): MGHDK, SYGVNS. CDR3 bases: TGTGCCAGGTTCCACAGGGGTCCCTACGAGCAGTACGTC. Protein product: CARFHRGPYEQYV.

The table lists this clonotype with many counts. The genes are TRBV27 and TRBJ1-5; 7 nucleotides agree with TRBD1. V dropped 4 bases and J dropped 8; count of bases not matched to a gene: 8. This CDR3 spans 14 amino acids. Per the germline V gene, CDR1 is MNHEY and CDR2 is SMNVEV (reference sequence). CDR3 in DNA: TGTGCCAGCAGTTACTCGACAGGGAGGGAGCCCCAGCATTTT. This sequence encodes CASSYSTGREPQHF.

This clonotype occurred many times. This chain uses TRBV29-1 with TRBJ2-5, with D hard to call. Germline assignment: CDR1 SQVTM and CDR2 ANQGSEA. The germline V and J ends were trimmed by 2 bases and 0 bases, with 4 bases remaining between them. The CDR3 is 12 amino acids. The CDR3 coding sequence is TGCAGCGTTGAAACGTACCAAGAGACCCAGTACTTC. It codes for CSVETYQETQYF.

The table lists this clonotype with many counts. The chain recombines TRBV6-2 or TRBV6-3 with TRBJ1-5; D not resolved. Germline V gene sequence: CDR1 MNHEY, CDR2 SVGEGT. V was cut by 6 bases and J by 8 bases, with 8 bases left in between. The CDR3 is 11 amino acids. Here the CDR3 DNA reads TGTGCCAGCAGGACTTTGGAGCCCCAGCATTTT. As protein: CASRTLEPQHF.

Ten or more counts support this clonotype. The chain carries TRBV10-3 and TRBJ2-3, with D perhaps TRBD1 (5 bases). Germline CDR1 ENHRY, CDR2 SYGVKD. The CDR3 sequence is 16 residues long. Trimming took 3 bases from V and 0 from J, leaving 13 bases between them. The CDR3 loop reads CAISEGPGKSTDTQYF. The CDR3 DNA sequence: TGTGCCATCAGTGAAGGGCCAGGGAAAAGCACAGATACGCAGTATTTT.

In the case of this clonotype: One end of the junction does not line up with germline, which may come from a read error. The chain has TRBV5-6 and TRBJ2-3, with 8 bases fitting TRBD1. Germline V gives CDR1 SGHDT, CDR2 YYEEEE. This CDR3 spans 14 amino acids. In DNA form, the CDR3 reads TGTACCAGCAGCTTGGACAGGGCCACAGATACGCAGTATTTT. It specifies CTSSLDRATDTQYF.

In this sample, this clonotype turned up many times. The chain carries TRBV11-2 and TRBJ2-5; D is perhaps TRBD2 (5 bases). The CDR3 contains 14 residues. Trimming took 4 bases from V and 4 from J, leaving 13 bases between them. CDR1 and CDR2 (germline): SGHAT, FQNNGV. DNA for the CDR3: TGTGCCAGCAGCTCGGTCGGGGTACCAGAGACCCAGTACTTC. The encoded protein is CASSSVGVPETQYF.

This clonotype was counted at least ten times. The V and J genes are TRBV7-9 and TRBJ1-1, with D possibly matching TRBD1 (6 bases). CDR3 length equals 14 residues. Germline loops: CDR1 SEHNR, CDR2 FQNEAQ (reference sequence). Trimming left V 5 bases short and J 1 base short, with 11 bases between. CDR3 protein: CASSQPTGNTEAFF. DNA of the CDR3: TGTGCCAGCAGCCAGCCGACAGGGAACACTGAAGCTTTCTTT.

The sample holds many counts of this clonotype. The chain joins TRBV28 to TRBJ2-3; TRBD2 might be the D (6 bases). The CDR3 length is 16 residues. Trimming took off 6 bases at V and 1 base at J, with 17 bases between the two ends. Germline V gene data show CDR1 as MDHEN and CDR2 as SYDVKM. The CDR3 bases are TGTGCCAGCAGGGGGGTTCCTGGCGGGGGCACAGATACGCAGTATTTT. This codes for CASRGVPGGGTDTQYF.

Many counts were recorded for this clonotype. The chain links TRBV7-9 to TRBJ2-3; D call uncertain. The CDR3 contains 15 residues. CDR1 is SEHNR, CDR2 FQNEAQ, per germline (reference sequence). The V end lost 0 bases, the J end lost 2 bases, and 9 bases lay between the germline ends. CDR3 nucleotide sequence: TGTGCCAGCAGCTTAGCCAGACCTGCCACAGATACGCAGTATTTT. Translating gives CASSLARPATDTQYF.

This clonotype has at least ten counts. This chain uses TRBV7-2 with TRBJ2-7; 8 bases fit TRBD2. CDR1 is SGHTA, CDR2 FQGNSA, per germline. The CDR3 covers 14 residues. V gave up 0 bases and J gave up 3 bases; unmatched junction bases: 1. This CDR3 reads CASSLASGSYEQYF. The DNA for the CDR3 is TGTGCCAGCAGCTTAGCAAGCGGGAGCTACGAGCAGTACTTC. The full variable domain, completed using reference TRBV7-2 and TRBJ2-7, is GAGVSQSPSNKVTEKGKDVELRCDPISGHTALYWYRQSLGQGLEFLIYFQGNSAPDKSGLPSDRFSAERTGGSVSTLTIQRTQQEDSAVYLCASSLASGSYEQYFGPGTRLTVT.

This chain links TRBV19 with TRBJ1-1, with D maybe TRBD1 (6 bases). The CDR3 length is 13 residues. The V and J ends lost 6 bases and 4 bases respectively, with 12 bases between them. Germline V CDR1 and CDR2: LNHDA, SQIVND (reference sequence). The CDR3 DNA follows: TGTGCCAGTAGATTCGGAGGGGGCACTGAAGCTTTCTTT. Its protein is CASRFGGGTEAFF.

Comments on this clonotype: A single base separates this from a much larger clone, so it may be a read error. This chain connects TRBV6-1 to TRBJ2-3, with 9 nucleotides matching TRBD2. CDR1 is MNHNS and CDR2 is SASEGT in the germline V gene. CDR3 length equals 15 residues. The CDR3 sequence: CASSSPGLASDMQYF. DNA for the CDR3: TGTGCCAGCAGTTCCCCGGGACTAGCCTCAGATATGCAGTATTTT.

This clonotype has at least ten counts. The chain carries TRBV3-1 and TRBJ2-7; TRBD1 matches at 12 bases. The CDR3 is made up of 16 amino acids. The V gene's germline CDR1 is LGHDT and CDR2 YNNKEL (reference sequence). J was trimmed by 7 bases and V by 7 bases; bases with no gene match: 14. CDR3 residues: CASTTTRDRGLHEQYF. In nucleotides, the CDR3 is TGTGCCAGCACCACTACCCGGGACAGGGGGCTTCATGAGCAGTACTTC.